The 26 T cell receptor beta chains below were found in one sample sequenced in a study of cytomegalovirus exposure and HLA in healthy donors. The table came from immunoSEQ multiplex PCR; TCRdb's copy has only in-frame clones and leaves some out. The sample lists 100,000 to 150,000 clones, about 96% occurring once. Sequenced input: PBMCs. These receptor sequences come from a man aged 18 to 29 in good health and CMV-seronegative.

The genes are TRBV30 and TRBJ1-1, with D possibly being TRBD1 (6 bases). V lost 0 bases and J lost 4, with 15 bases in between. Per the germline V gene, CDR1 is GTSNPN and CDR2 is SVGIG (reference sequence). The CDR3 extends over 15 amino acids. The CDR3 nucleotides read TGTGCCTGGAGTGTACGGGGGGCGACTGGCACTGAAGCTTTCTTT. Its protein is CAWSVRGATGTEAFF.

The CDR3 here is CASSYSGTGTGGQQFF. CDR3 coding DNA: TGTGCCAGCAGTTACTCGGGTACGGGGACAGGGGGCCAGCAGTTCTTC. The chain links TRBV6-5 to TRBJ2-1, with 12 positions matching TRBD1. The CDR3 is 16 residues long. Trimming removed 0 bases from V and 11 bases from J; junction bases left unmatched: 8. Germline V gene sequence: CDR1 MNHEY, CDR2 SVGAGI.

The chain combines TRBV27 with TRBJ2-2; D possibly corresponds to TRBD1 (6 bases). Trimming pared 4 bases from V and 4 bases from J, leaving 22 bases between. The CDR3 is made up of 18 amino acids. From germline, CDR1 is MNHEY and CDR2 SMNVEV (reference sequence). The CDR3 DNA sequence: TGTGCCAGCAGTTCCGCTTTATGGACAGCCCGAGTCACCGGGGAGCTGTTTTTT. Protein product: CASSSALWTARVTGELFF.

This rearrangement joins TRBV27 to TRBJ2-2; 8 bases map to TRBD1. The germline CDR1 and CDR2 sequences are MNHEY and SMNVEV (reference sequence). CDR3 length: 14 amino acids. The ends lost 10 bases at V and 4 bases at J; junction bases unmatched: 8. Here the CDR3 reads CANSGTGSTGELFF. In nucleotides, the CDR3 is TGTGCCAATTCGGGGACAGGCAGCACCGGGGAGCTGTTTTTT.

This clone is a singleton in its sample. The rearrangement uses TRBV6-5 and TRBJ1-4; D gene unclear. The V gene lost 4 bases and the J gene lost 4 bases, with 13 bases spanning the gap. In germline, CDR1 is MNHEY, CDR2 SVGAGI. The CDR3 totals 15 residues. CDR3 sequence: CASSFAGGINEKLFF. In nucleotides, the CDR3 is TGTGCCAGCAGTTTCGCGGGTGGTATTAATGAAAAACTGTTTTTT.

The rearrangement links TRBV10-3 to TRBJ2-7; the D gene is possibly TRBD2 (6 bases). V was shortened by 4 bases and J by 3 bases, with 16 bases between the two germline ends. From germline, CDR1 is ENHRY and CDR2 SYGVKD. This CDR3 comprises 15 residues. This CDR3 is CAISGSERRDYEQYF. As DNA, the CDR3 is TGTGCCATCAGTGGGAGCGAGAGGCGGGACTACGAGCAGTACTTC.

The chain employs TRBV11-2 and TRBJ2-7, with 7 bases fitting TRBD2. The CDR3 extends over 16 amino acids. The V and J ends lost 1 base and 3 bases, in that order; junction bases with no gene match: 9. The germline CDR1 and CDR2 sequences are SGHAT and FQNNGV. The CDR3 sequence is CASSLVRLAANYEQYF. CDR3 in DNA: TGTGCCAGCAGCTTAGTTAGGCTAGCGGCGAACTACGAGCAGTACTTC.

V and J are TRBV21-1 and TRBJ2-7; no check of the table's D call, TRBD2, against the DNA was made. TRBV21-1 is marked as a pseudogene. The CDR3 consists of 16 residues. CDR3 amino acids: CASSKREGPYRYEQYF. CDR3 DNA sequence: TGTGCCAGCAGCAAAAGGGAGGGGCCTTATCGCTACGAGCAGTACTTC.

This chain links TRBV18 with TRBJ1-5; TRBD1 is a possible D gene (5 bases). The CDR3 runs to 14 residues. Germline V CDR1 and CDR2: KGHSH, LQKENI. Between the trimmed V and J ends, which lost 4 bases and 4 bases, there was a span of 11 bases. The CDR3 sequence is CASSLGGGNQPQHF. In DNA form, the CDR3 reads TGTGCCAGCTCACTAGGCGGGGGAAATCAGCCCCAGCATTTT.

The chain couples TRBV6-5 to TRBJ1-1; TRBD1 agrees at 7 bases. Trimming took 6 bases from V and 1 from J; bases not matched to a gene: 5. The CDR3 runs to 14 residues. Germline lookup yields CDR1 MNHEY and CDR2 SVGAGI. This CDR3 is CASRAGGKNTEAFF. The CDR3 DNA sequence: TGTGCCAGCAGGGCAGGGGGTAAGAACACTGAAGCTTTCTTT.

The chain couples TRBV9 to TRBJ2-2; 13 bases map to TRBD2. Germline-derived CDR1 and CDR2 are SGDLS and YYNGEE. V shed 3 bases and J 2 bases; nucleotides not matched to a gene: 4. CDR3 length: 17 amino acids. The CDR3 DNA reads as TGTGCCAGCAGCGGCGGACTAGCGGGAGCCAACACCGGGGAGCTGTTTTTT. It is translated as CASSGGLAGANTGELFF. Combining the CDR3 with reference TRBV9 and TRBJ2-2 gives the whole variable domain DSGVTQTPKHLITATGQRVTLRCSPRSGDLSVYWYQQSLDQGLQFLIQYYNGEERAKGNILERFSAQQFPDLHSELNLSSLELGDSALYFCASSGGLAGANTGELFFGEGSRLTVL.

The chain joins TRBV5-5 to TRBJ2-7, with TRBD2 matching over 10 bases. Germline trimming cut 2 bases from V and 3 bases from J; bases unmatched to any gene: 2. Germline loops: CDR1 SGHKS, CDR2 YYEKEE (reference sequence). The CDR3 is 14 residues long. The CDR3 coding sequence is TGTGCCAGCAGCTTCTCTAGCGGGAGCTACGAGCAGTACTTC. Residues: CASSFSSGSYEQYF.

The genes are TRBV9 and TRBJ2-7; D call uncertain. Trimming shortened V by 4 bases and J by 1 base, and 9 bases separated the two germline ends. Germline V CDR1 and CDR2: SGDLS, YYNGEE. The CDR3 is made up of 13 amino acids. The CDR3: CASSSLGSYEQYF. The CDR3 DNA sequence: TGTGCCAGCAGCTCGCTAGGATCCTACGAGCAGTACTTC.

The chain combines TRBV5-1 with TRBJ2-3; perhaps TRBD2 as D (12 bases). V dropped 3 bases and J dropped 7 bases, with 33 bases sitting between them. The CDR3 length is 20 residues. In germline, CDR1 is SGHRS, CDR2 YFSETQ. CDR3 nucleotide sequence: TGCGCCAGCAGCTCGGGGACAGGGGGACCGGGACTAGCGGGTTGGAATACGCAGTATTTT. This translates into CASSSGTGGPGLAGWNTQYF.

The chain is built from TRBV9 and TRBJ2-5; 12 nucleotides line up with TRBD2. The CDR3 is 15 amino acids. The trim removed 3 bases at V and 6 bases at J, leaving 6 bases unmatched. Germline CDR1 reads SGDLS; CDR2 reads YYNGEE. The CDR3 spells CASSGGLAGIQTQYF. In DNA form, the CDR3 reads TGTGCCAGCAGCGGAGGACTAGCGGGAATTCAGACCCAGTACTTC.

The J gene is TRBJ2-1, the V gene TRBV4-3; D perhaps matches TRBD1 (5 bases). Deletions cut 2 bases from V and 2 bases from J, with 7 bases between. Germline lookup yields CDR1 LGHNA and CDR2 YSLEER. This CDR3 comprises 14 residues. Here the CDR3 reads CASSQSRAYNEQFF. Here the CDR3 DNA reads TGCGCCAGCAGCCAAAGCAGGGCCTACAATGAGCAGTTCTTC.

The rearrangement joins TRBV7-3 to TRBJ2-2; 11 bases are shared with TRBD2. Germline CDR1 reads SGHTA; CDR2 reads FQGTGA. V shed 4 bases and J 6 bases; nucleotides not matched to a gene: 4. This CDR3 is built from 15 residues. In nucleotides, the CDR3 is TGTGCCAGCAGCTCGGATAGCGGGAGGGCCGGGGAGCTGTTTTTT. It codes for CASSSDSGRAGELFF.

For the CDR3, the DNA is TGTGCCTGGAGTGTAGGAGCGGGTCTCCCCACAGATACGCAGTATTTT. It is translated as CAWSVGAGLPTDTQYF. The chain uses TRBV30 and TRBJ2-3; weak D call: TRBD2 (6 bases). Germline V gene data show CDR1 as GTSNPN and CDR2 as SVGIG (reference sequence). The ends were cut back, 0 bases at V and 2 bases at J, with 15 bases in the middle. This CDR3 comprises 16 residues.

J is TRBJ2-1 and V is TRBV27; 7 bases agree with TRBD2. From germline, CDR1 is MNHEY and CDR2 SMNVEV (reference sequence). The J segment lost 3 bases and the V segment lost 10 bases, leaving 6 bases of the junction unmatched. The CDR3 contains 13 residues. The CDR3 sequence: CATGEGVYNEQFF. The CDR3 region has the DNA TGTGCCACCGGGGAGGGTGTCTACAATGAGCAGTTCTTC.

V and J are TRBV5-4 and TRBJ2-4; the match to TRBD1 covers 8 bases. Germline trimming cut 6 bases from V and 0 bases from J; bases unmatched to any gene: 8. Germline V gives CDR1 SGHNT, CDR2 YYREEE (reference sequence). The CDR3 sequence is 16 residues long. Here the CDR3 reads CASKKDRDLAKNIQYF. The DNA for the CDR3 is TGTGCCAGCAAGAAGGACAGGGATTTAGCCAAAAACATTCAGTACTTC.

The chain joins TRBV7-2 to TRBJ2-2; D might be TRBD1 (6 bases). The CDR3 totals 17 residues. From germline, CDR1 is SGHTA and CDR2 FQGNSA. Trimming shortened V by 0 bases and J by 5 bases, and 16 bases separated the two germline ends. CDR3 nucleotides: TGTGCCAGCAGCTTAGCGCGTCTGGGGGCGCGGACCGGGGAGCTGTTTTTT. Protein product: CASSLARLGARTGELFF. The whole variable domain, remainder taken from reference TRBV7-2 and TRBJ2-2, is GAGVSQSPSNKVTEKGKDVELRCDPISGHTALYWYRQSLGQGLEFLIYFQGNSAPDKSGLPSDRFSAERTGGSVSTLTIQRTQQEDSAVYLCASSLARLGARTGELFFGEGSRLTVL.

The chain carries TRBV6-6 and TRBJ2-2; 8 nucleotides line up with TRBD1. V was pared by 11 bases and J by 3 bases, with 2 bases of the junction left unmatched. There are 12 residues in the CDR3. Germline CDR1 and CDR2: MNHNY and SVGAGI (reference sequence). CDR3 coding DNA: TGTGCCGTACAGGGGGACACCGGGGAGCTGTTTTTT. It codes for CAVQGDTGELFF.

V usage is TRBV7-2 and J usage is TRBJ1-2; 10 bases match TRBD1. The CDR3 length is 15 residues. CDR1 is SGHTA and CDR2 is FQGNSA in the germline V gene. V gave up 1 base and J gave up 8 bases; unmatched junction bases: 7. The CDR3 region has the DNA TGTGCCAGCAGCTTAGACCTTGGACAGGGGGGCGGCTACACCTTC. As protein: CASSLDLGQGGGYTF.

The gene calls are TRBV29-1 and TRBJ1-2, with a tentative D call TRBD1 (5 bases). V was clipped by 0 bases and J by 1 base, with 15 bases between them. The CDR3 runs to 16 residues. CDR1 SQVTM and CDR2 ANQGSEA come from the germline V gene. CDR3: CSVEDLLRGGNYGYTF. Here the CDR3 DNA reads TGCAGCGTTGAAGATCTTCTTAGGGGAGGTAACTATGGCTACACCTTC.

The chain links TRBV6-5 to TRBJ2-3; tentatively, D is TRBD2 (6 bases). From germline, CDR1 is MNHEY and CDR2 SVGAGI. V lost 10 bases, J lost 2 bases, and 16 bases lay in between. The CDR3 has 14 residues. The CDR3 nucleotides are TGTGCCACCAAAGGTAGCGGTTACACAGATACGCAGTATTTT. Protein: CATKGSGYTDTQYF.

The chain joins TRBV5-6 to TRBJ2-1; D might be TRBD2 (6 bases). The CDR3 totals 14 residues. V was cut by 2 bases and J by 10 bases, with 16 bases left in between. The germline V gene encodes CDR1 SGHDT and CDR2 YYEEEE. CDR3 region: CASSFLRGAQEQFF. The DNA for the CDR3 is TGTGCCAGCAGCTTTTTGCGGGGTGCACAGGAGCAGTTCTTC.